This T cell receptor beta chain was captured in a study of identical twins. Whole-study results and caveats: Twin pairs' shared out-of-frame alpha sequences were enriched in low generation probability.

Only healthy Caucasians were enrolled as donors. This clonotype was counted ten times or more. Its antigen is still unknown. The CDR3 has 14 amino acids. The V end was cut by 0 bases, the J end by 0 bases, with 7 bases between. CDR1 is SGHKS, CDR2 YYEKEE, per germline (reference sequence). TCRdb re-called the 5' RACE reads through MiXCR, storing one row per CDR3 protein. The sample shows about 220,000 distinct CDR3 sequences, 7.5% of them seen only once. The same data also contributed to another study, on yellow fever vaccine responses in identical twins.

The chain couples TRBV5-5 to TRBJ2-7; D gene uncertain. The specimen sequenced was CD8+ T cells sorted from blood. This receptor was obtained from a young woman in good health. The CDR3 DNA is TGTGCCAGCAGCTTGGTTCCAGGCTCCTACGAGCAGTACTTC. It translates to CASSLVPGSYEQYF.